What follows are 7 T cell receptor beta chains derived from one specimen sequenced in a study of cytomegalovirus exposure and HLA in healthy donors. The PCR had 60 Vbeta and 13 Jbeta primers. Produced via immunoSEQ multiplex PCR; TCRdb's table is partial and in-frame only. The table lists around 140,000 clones, 80% of them singletons. The specimen was PBMCs. The receptors were sampled from a middle-aged man in good health and CMV-seronegative.

The gene calls are TRBV19 and TRBJ1-1, with TRBD1 as a possible D gene (5 bases). V was pared by 5 bases and J by 1 base, with 14 bases between. CDR3 length: 15 residues. Germline V gives CDR1 LNHDA, CDR2 SQIVND (reference sequence). CDR3 residues: CASSPLGEANTEAFF. CDR3 bases: TGTGCCAGTAGTCCTTTGGGGGAGGCGAACACTGAAGCTTTCTTT.

This clone has just one count. This chain uses TRBV9 with TRBJ1-1; 7 bases align to TRBD1. V trimming: 2 bases; J trimming: 5 bases; junction bases outside the gene matches: 9. Germline CDR1 is SGDLS and CDR2 is YYNGEE. There are 15 residues in the CDR3. CDR3 sequence: CASSVTPNRGTEAFF. The DNA for the CDR3 is TGTGCCAGCAGCGTCACCCCGAACAGGGGAACTGAAGCTTTCTTT.

The rearrangement uses TRBV7-2 and TRBJ2-7; 12 nucleotides line up with TRBD2. J lost 7 bases, V lost 4 bases, and 5 bases had no gene match. CDR1 and CDR2 (germline): SGHTA, FQGNSA. The CDR3 sequence is 14 residues long. As DNA, the CDR3 is TGTGCCAGCAGCTCTAGCGGGGGGGCGGGGGAGCAGTACTTC. It encodes CASSSSGGAGEQYF. Full variable domain (missing parts from reference TRBV7-2 and TRBJ2-7): GAGVSQSPSNKVTEKGKDVELRCDPISGHTALYWYRQSLGQGLEFLIYFQGNSAPDKSGLPSDRFSAERTGGSVSTLTIQRTQQEDSAVYLCASSSSGGAGEQYFGPGTRLTVT.

The chain carries TRBV29-1 and TRBJ2-7; D call uncertain. The germline V gene encodes CDR1 SQVTM and CDR2 ANQGSEA. V lost 4 bases and J lost 7, with 17 bases in between. The CDR3 runs to 13 residues. CDR3 sequence reads: CSVAADASREQYF. CDR3 DNA: TGCAGCGTTGCTGCCGATGCCTCGAGGGAGCAGTACTTC.

The chain employs TRBV5-1 and TRBJ1-6; 9 positions agree with TRBD1. The CDR3 consists of 20 residues. Per germline, CDR1 SGHRS and CDR2 YFSETQ. V was clipped by 9 bases and J by 10 bases; unmatched bases: 29. CDR3 in DNA: TGCGCCAACCTAATACCAAACGATAAAAGGACAGGGGTTGTCAACTCACCCCTCCACTTT. Translating gives CANLIPNDKRTGVVNSPLHF.

The V gene is TRBV7-2, the J gene TRBJ2-5; TRBD2 matches at 15 bases. The J call is in doubt because the DNA end fits TRBJ2-7 better. Per the germline V gene, CDR1 is SGHTA and CDR2 is FQGNSA. The CDR3 covers 15 residues. CDR3 sequence reads: CASSGLAGGPGEQYF. The CDR3 coding sequence is TGTGCCAGCAGCGGACTAGCGGGAGGGCCAGGCGAGCAGTACTTC.

The chain has TRBV6-6 and TRBJ1-1, with D perhaps matching TRBD1 (6 bases). Trimming shortened V by 7 bases and J by 1 base, and 10 bases separated the two germline ends. CDR3 length: 13 amino acids. From germline, CDR1 is MNHNY and CDR2 SVGAGI (reference sequence). Written as DNA, the CDR3 is TGTGCCAGCAAGGGGGAGGGGAACACTGAAGCTTTCTTT. Amino acid sequence: CASKGEGNTEAFF.